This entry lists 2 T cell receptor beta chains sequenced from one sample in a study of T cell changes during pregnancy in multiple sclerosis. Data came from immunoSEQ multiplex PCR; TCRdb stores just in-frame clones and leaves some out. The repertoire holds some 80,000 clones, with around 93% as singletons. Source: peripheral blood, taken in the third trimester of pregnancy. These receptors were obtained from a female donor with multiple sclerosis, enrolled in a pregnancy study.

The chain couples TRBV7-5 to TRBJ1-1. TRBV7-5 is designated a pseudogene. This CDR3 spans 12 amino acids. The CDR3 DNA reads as TGTGCCAGAAGCTTTGAGTCGACTGAAGCTTTCTTT. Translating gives CARSFESTEAFF.

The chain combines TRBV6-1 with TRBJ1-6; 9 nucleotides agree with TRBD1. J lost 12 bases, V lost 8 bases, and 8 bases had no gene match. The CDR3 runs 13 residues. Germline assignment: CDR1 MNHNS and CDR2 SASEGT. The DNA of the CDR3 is TGTGCCAGCGCGGGACAGGGACGAGAACCCCTCCACTTT. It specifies CASAGQGREPLHF.